This T cell receptor beta chain stems from a study of cytotoxic CD8 clonotypes in ibrutinib-treated CLL. Notes on the study in general: Clonality, elevated at ibrutinib response, dropped back toward baseline at progression. Baseline clonality exceeded age-matched healthy donors and tracked circulating CD8+ T-cell counts.

The data were produced by immunoSEQ multiplex PCR, yet TCRdb's version contains in-frame clones alone and is incomplete. The sample contains about 130,000 clones, 80% to 90% of which appear only once. As concerns this clone: Antigen unknown.

CDR3 length equals 14 residues. Germline-derived CDR1 and CDR2 are SGHTA and FQGTGA. Trimming left V 5 bases short and J 4 bases short, with 13 bases between. Libraries of TCR beta were made from 1.5 to 2.5 micrograms of genomic DNA that came from cryopreserved PBMCs. Sequences were derived from PBMCs, sampled after 24 months of ibrutinib treatment. The sequence was obtained from a human donor with chronic lymphocytic leukemia. V usage is TRBV7-3 and J usage is TRBJ2-3; perhaps TRBD1 as D (6 bases). Here the CDR3 DNA reads TGTGCCAGCAGCCTATATACAGGGCCAGATACGCAGTATTTT. Protein sequence: CASSLYTGPDTQYF.